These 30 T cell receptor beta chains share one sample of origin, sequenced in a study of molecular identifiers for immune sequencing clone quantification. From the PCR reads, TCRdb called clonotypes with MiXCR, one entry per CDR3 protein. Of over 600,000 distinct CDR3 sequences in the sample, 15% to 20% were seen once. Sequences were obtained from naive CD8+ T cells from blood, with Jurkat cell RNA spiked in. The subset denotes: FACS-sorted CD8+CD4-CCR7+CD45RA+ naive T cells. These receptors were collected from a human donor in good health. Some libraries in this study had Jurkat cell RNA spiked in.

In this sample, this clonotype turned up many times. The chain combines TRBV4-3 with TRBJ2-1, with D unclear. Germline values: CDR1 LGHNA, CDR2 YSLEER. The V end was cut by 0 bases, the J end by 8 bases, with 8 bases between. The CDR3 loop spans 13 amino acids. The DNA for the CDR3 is TGCGCCAGCAGCCAAGACGAAGGATATGAGCAGTTCTTC. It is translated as CASSQDEGYEQFF.

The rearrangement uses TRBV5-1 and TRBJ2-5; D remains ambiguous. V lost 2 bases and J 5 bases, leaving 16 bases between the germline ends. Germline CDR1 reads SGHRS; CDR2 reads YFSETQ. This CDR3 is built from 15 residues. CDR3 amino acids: CASSFLKPLGETQYF. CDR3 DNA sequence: TGCGCCAGCAGCTTTTTGAAGCCCCTGGGGGAGACCCAGTACTTC.

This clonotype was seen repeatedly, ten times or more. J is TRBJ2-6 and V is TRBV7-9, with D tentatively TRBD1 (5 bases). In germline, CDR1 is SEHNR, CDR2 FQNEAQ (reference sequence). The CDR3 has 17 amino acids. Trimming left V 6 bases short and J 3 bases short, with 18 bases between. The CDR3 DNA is TGTGCCAGCAGACCAAGGGGCAGCTCCTATGGGGCCAACGTCCTGACTTTC. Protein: CASRPRGSSYGANVLTF.

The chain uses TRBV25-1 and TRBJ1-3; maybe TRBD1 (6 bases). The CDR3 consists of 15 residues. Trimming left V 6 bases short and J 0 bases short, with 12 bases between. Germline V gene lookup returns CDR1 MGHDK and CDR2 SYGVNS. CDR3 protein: CASRDSAFSGNTIYF. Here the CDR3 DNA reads TGTGCCAGCAGGGACAGCGCGTTCTCTGGAAACACCATATATTTT.

The CDR3 DNA is TGTGCCAGCAGCGGACTCACAGCGGGTGAGCAGTTCTTC. Its protein product is CASSGLTAGEQFF. This chain uses TRBV9 with TRBJ2-1; D may be TRBD2 (6 bases). The CDR3 loop spans 13 amino acids. Germline loops: CDR1 SGDLS, CDR2 YYNGEE. V dropped 3 bases and J dropped 9 bases, with 13 bases sitting between them. Variable domain in full (rest from reference TRBV9 and TRBJ2-1): DSGVTQTPKHLITATGQRVTLRCSPRSGDLSVYWYQQSLDQGLQFLIQYYNGEERAKGNILERFSAQQFPDLHSELNLSSLELGDSALYFCASSGLTAGEQFFGPGTRLTVL.

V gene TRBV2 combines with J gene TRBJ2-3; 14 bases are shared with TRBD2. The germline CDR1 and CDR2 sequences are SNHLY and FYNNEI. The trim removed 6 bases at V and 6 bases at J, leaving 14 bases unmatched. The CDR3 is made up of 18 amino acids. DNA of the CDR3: TGTGCCAGCAGGTGGACTAGCGGGGGGTCCCAGGTTTTGGATACGCAGTATTTT. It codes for CASRWTSGGSQVLDTQYF.

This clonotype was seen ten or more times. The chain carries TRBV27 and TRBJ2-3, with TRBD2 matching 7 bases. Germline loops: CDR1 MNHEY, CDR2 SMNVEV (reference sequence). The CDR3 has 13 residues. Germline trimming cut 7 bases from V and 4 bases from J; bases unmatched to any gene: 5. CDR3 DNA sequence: TGTGCCAGCACCACTCTAGCGGCAGATACGCAGTATTTT. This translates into CASTTLAADTQYF.

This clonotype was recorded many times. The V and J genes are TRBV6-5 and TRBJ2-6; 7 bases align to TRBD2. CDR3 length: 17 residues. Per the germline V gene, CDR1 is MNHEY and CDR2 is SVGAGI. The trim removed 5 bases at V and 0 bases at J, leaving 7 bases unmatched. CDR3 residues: CASSPGTIPSGANVLTF. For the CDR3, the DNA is TGTGCCAGCAGTCCCGGGACTATTCCCTCTGGGGCCAACGTCCTGACTTTC.

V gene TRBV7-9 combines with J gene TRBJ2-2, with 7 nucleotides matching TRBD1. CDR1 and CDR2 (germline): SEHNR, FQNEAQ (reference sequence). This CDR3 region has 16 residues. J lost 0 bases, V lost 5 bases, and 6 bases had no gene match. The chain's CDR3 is CASSLGTASNTGELFF. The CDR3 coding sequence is TGTGCCAGCAGCCTCGGGACAGCATCGAACACCGGGGAGCTGTTTTTT.

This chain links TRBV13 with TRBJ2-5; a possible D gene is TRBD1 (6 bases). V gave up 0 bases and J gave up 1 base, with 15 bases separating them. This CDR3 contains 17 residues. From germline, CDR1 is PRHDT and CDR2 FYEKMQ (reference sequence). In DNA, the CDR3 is TGTGCCAGCAGCTTAGGCGGGGACCTAGGGGGCCAAGAGACCCAGTACTTC. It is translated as CASSLGGDLGGQETQYF.

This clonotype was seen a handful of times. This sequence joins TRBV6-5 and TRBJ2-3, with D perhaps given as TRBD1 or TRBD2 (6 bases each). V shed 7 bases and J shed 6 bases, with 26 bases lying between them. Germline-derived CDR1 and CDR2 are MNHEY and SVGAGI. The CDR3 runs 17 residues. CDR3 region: CASTQQGPEGGIDTQYF. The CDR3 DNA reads TGTGCCAGCACTCAACAGGGACCCGAGGGCGGGATTGATACGCAGTATTTT.

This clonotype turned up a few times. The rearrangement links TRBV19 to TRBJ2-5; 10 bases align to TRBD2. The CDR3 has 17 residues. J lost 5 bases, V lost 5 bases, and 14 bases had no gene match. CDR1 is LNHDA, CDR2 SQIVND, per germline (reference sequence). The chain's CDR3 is CASSVRLAGAVYETQYF. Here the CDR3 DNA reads TGTGCCAGTAGTGTAAGGCTAGCGGGAGCTGTTTATGAGACCCAGTACTTC. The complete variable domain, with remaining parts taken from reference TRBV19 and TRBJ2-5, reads DGGITQSPKYLFRKEGQNVTLSCEQNLNHDAMYWYRQDPGQGLRLIYYSQIVNDFQKGDIAEGYSVSREKKESFPLTVTSAQKNPTAFYLCASSVRLAGAVYETQYFGPGTRLLVL.

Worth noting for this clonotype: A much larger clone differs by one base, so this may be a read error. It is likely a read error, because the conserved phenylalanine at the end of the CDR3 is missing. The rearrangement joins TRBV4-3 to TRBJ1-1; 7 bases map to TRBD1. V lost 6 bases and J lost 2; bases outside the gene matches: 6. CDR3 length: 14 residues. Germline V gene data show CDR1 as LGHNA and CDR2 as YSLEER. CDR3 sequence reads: CASSPGTANTEAFL. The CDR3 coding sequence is TGCGCCAGCAGTCCAGGGACAGCCAACACTGAAGCTTTCCTT.

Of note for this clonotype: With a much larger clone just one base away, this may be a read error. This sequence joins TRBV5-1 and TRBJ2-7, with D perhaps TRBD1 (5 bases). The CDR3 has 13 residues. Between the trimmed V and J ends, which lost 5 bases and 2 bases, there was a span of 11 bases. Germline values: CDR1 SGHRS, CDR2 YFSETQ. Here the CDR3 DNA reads TGCGCCAGCAGTCATAAGGGGACCTACGAGCAGTACTTC. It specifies CASSHKGTYEQYF.

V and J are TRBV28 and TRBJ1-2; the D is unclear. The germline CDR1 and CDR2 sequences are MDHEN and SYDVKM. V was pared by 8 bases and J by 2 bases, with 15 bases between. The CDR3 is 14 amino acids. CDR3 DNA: TGTGCCAGCTTAAATGGGCCGCCGAACTATGGCTACACCTTC. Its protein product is CASLNGPPNYGYTF.

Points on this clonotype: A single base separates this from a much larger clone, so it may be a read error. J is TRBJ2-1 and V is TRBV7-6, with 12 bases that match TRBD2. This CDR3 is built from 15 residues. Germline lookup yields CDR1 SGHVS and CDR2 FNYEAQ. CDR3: CAGSLLAGGDNEQFF. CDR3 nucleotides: TGTGCCGGCAGCTTACTAGCGGGAGGTGACAATGAGCAGTTCTTC.

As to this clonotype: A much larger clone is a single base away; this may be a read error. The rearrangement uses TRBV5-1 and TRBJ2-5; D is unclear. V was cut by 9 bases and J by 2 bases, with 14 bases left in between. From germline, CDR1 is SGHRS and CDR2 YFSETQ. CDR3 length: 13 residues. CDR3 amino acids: CATSDGSQETQYF. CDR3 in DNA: TGCGCCACCAGTGATGGATCGCAAGAGACCCAGTACTTC.

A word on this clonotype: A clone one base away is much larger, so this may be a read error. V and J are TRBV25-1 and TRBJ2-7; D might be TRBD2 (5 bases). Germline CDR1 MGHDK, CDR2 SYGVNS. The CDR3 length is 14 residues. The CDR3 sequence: CTSSDYRSSYEQYF. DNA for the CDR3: TGTACCAGCAGTGACTATAGGAGCTCCTACGAGCAGTACTTC.

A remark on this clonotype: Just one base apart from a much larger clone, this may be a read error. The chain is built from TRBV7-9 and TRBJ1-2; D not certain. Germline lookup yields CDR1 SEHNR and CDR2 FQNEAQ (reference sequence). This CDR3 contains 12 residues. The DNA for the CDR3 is TGTGCCAGCAGCTTAGGTGTAGCTGGCTACGCCTTC. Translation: CASSLGVAGYAF.

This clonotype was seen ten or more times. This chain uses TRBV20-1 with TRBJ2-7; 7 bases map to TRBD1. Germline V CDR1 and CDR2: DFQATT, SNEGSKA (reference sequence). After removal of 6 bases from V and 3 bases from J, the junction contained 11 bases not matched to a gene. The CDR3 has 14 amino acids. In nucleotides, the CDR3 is TGCAGTGCCCAGGAGAGGCGGACAGGCTACGAGCAGTACTTC. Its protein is CSAQERRTGYEQYF.

CDR3 DNA sequence: TGTGCCAGCAGCGGACAGGGAGGGGACACCGGGGAGCTGTTTTTT. Its protein is CASSGQGGDTGELFF. The chain joins TRBV9 to TRBJ2-2; D may match TRBD1 or TRBD2 (7 bases each). Germline V gives CDR1 SGDLS, CDR2 YYNGEE. V was pared by 3 bases and J by 3 bases, with 12 bases between. This CDR3 region has 15 residues.

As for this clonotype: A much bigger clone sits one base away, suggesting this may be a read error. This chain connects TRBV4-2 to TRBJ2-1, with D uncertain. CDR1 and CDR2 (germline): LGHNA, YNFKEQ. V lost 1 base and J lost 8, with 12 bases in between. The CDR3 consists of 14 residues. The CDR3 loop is CASSQGELVDEQFF. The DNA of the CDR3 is TGTGCCAGCAGCCAAGGAGAGCTGGTAGATGAGCAGTTCTTC.

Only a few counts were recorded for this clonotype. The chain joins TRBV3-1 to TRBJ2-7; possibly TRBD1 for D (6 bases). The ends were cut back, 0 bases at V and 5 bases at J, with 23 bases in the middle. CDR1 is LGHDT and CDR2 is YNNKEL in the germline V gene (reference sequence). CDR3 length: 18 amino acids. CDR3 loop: CASSQDNFWGTSPDEQYF. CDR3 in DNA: TGTGCCAGCAGCCAAGACAATTTTTGGGGGACATCTCCTGACGAGCAGTACTTC.

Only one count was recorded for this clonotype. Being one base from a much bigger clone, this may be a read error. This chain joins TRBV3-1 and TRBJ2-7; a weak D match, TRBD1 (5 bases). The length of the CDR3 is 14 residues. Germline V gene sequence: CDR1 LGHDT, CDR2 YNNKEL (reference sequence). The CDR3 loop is CASSQVWGAYVQYF. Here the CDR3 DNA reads TGTGCCAGCAGCCAAGTTTGGGGCGCCTACGTGCAGTACTTC.

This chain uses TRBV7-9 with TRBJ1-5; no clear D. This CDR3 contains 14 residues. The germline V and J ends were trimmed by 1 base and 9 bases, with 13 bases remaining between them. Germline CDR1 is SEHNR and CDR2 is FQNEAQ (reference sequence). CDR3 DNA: TGTGCCAGCAGCTTAGGACCCCGGGGATGGCCCCAGCATTTT. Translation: CASSLGPRGWPQHF.

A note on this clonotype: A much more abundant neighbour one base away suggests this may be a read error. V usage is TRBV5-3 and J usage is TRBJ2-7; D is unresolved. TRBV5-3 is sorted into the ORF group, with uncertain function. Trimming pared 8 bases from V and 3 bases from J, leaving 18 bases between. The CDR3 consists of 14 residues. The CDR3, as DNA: TGTGCCAGCAGCCCTAAAGGTGTAGTCTACGAGCAGTACTTC. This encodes CASSPKGVVYEQYF.

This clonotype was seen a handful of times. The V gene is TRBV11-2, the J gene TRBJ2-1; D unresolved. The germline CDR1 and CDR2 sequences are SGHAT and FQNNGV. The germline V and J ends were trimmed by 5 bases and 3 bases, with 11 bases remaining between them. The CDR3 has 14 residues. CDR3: CASSPYRNYNEQFF. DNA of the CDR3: TGTGCCAGCAGCCCCTATCGGAACTACAATGAGCAGTTCTTC.

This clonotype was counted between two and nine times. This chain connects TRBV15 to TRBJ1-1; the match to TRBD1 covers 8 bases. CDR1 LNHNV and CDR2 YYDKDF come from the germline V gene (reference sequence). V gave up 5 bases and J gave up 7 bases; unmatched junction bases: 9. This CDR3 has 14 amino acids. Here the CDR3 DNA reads TGTGCCACCAGCCCATACAGGGGGATAGGTGAAGCTTTCTTT. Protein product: CATSPYRGIGEAFF.

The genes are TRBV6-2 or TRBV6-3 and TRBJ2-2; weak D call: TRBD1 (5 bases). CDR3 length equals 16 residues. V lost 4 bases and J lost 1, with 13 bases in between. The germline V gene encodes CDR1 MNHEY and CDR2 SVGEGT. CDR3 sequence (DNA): TGTGCCAGCAGTTCGACAGAACGGAGGAACACCGGGGAGCTGTTTTTT. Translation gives CASSSTERRNTGELFF.

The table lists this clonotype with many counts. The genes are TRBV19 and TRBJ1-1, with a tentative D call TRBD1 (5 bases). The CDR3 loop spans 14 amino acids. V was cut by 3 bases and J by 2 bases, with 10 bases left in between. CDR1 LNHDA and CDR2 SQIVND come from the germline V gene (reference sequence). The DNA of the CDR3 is TGTGCCAGTAGTATCGGAACAGGTAACACTGAAGCTTTCTTT. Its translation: CASSIGTGNTEAFF.